These 27 T cell receptor beta chains share one sample of origin, sequenced in a study of cytomegalovirus exposure and HLA in healthy donors. This PCR relied on a set of 60 Vbeta primers and 13 Jbeta primers. Profiled with immunoSEQ multiplex PCR; TCRdb holds only in-frame clones, not every one. This sample has fewer than 200,000 clones, with roughly four fifths found just once. Sequencing was done on a sample of PBMCs. These receptors originate from a man between 18 and 35 years old in good health and CMV-seronegative.

The chain carries TRBV10-3 and TRBJ2-3; the match to TRBD2 covers 14 bases. Unmatched junction bases numbered 4, after V lost 3 bases and J lost 2 bases. The CDR3 loop spans 17 amino acids. Germline CDR1 and CDR2: ENHRY and SYGVKD. CDR3 nucleotide sequence: TGTGCCATCAGTGATACGACTAGCGGGAGGGACACAGATACGCAGTATTTT. It encodes CAISDTTSGRDTDTQYF.

The chain combines TRBV18 with TRBJ2-1, with 9 bases identical to TRBD2. In germline, CDR1 is KGHSH, CDR2 LQKENI. This CDR3 is 18 amino acids long. J gave up 4 bases and V 3 bases, and 13 bases lay outside the gene matches. Here the CDR3 DNA reads TGTGCCAGCTCACCCAGTGGTTTTAGCGGGAGAGGGTACAATGAGCAGTTCTTC. Its protein product is CASSPSGFSGRGYNEQFF.

This clone was detected a few times. This sequence joins TRBV6-1 and TRBJ1-2; 8 bases are shared with TRBD1. The CDR3 has 15 amino acids. Germline V CDR1 and CDR2: MNHNS, SASEGT. The V and J ends lost 1 base and 5 bases, in that order; junction bases with no gene match: 6. The CDR3 DNA sequence: TGTGCCAGCAGTGAAGTCCGGACAGGGAATTATGGCTACACCTTC. Its translation: CASSEVRTGNYGYTF.

As DNA, the CDR3 is TGTGCCAGCAGTGAATACGGGGGAGGGCCCCACGAGCAGTACTTC. It codes for CASSEYGGGPHEQYF. The chain links TRBV2 to TRBJ2-5; 7 bases are a match to TRBD2. The end of the DNA fits TRBJ2-7 better, so the J call may be wrong. The CDR3 is made up of 15 amino acids. Germline values: CDR1 SNHLY, CDR2 FYNNEI.

The sample holds a few counts of this clone. The chain employs TRBV19 and TRBJ1-1; D not certain. V was pared by 10 bases and J by 8 bases, with 14 bases between. Germline-derived CDR1 and CDR2 are LNHDA and SQIVND (reference sequence). This CDR3 is built from 11 residues. The DNA for the CDR3 is TGTGCCACCGAGGGAGCTCAAGAAGCTTTCTTT. It specifies CATEGAQEAFF.

The chain couples TRBV28 to TRBJ1-2; 11 nucleotides match TRBD1. CDR3 length equals 15 residues. CDR1 is MDHEN, CDR2 SYDVKM, per germline. V gave up 5 bases and J gave up 5 bases; unmatched junction bases: 7. CDR3 sequence (DNA): TGTGCCAGCAGTCCTTCCGGGACAGGGGGATATGGCTACACCTTC. It translates to CASSPSGTGGYGYTF.

This chain joins TRBV27 and TRBJ2-7; D may be TRBD1 (5 bases). Germline CDR1 and CDR2: MNHEY and SMNVEV (reference sequence). V was trimmed by 4 bases and J by 1 base, leaving 14 bases between them. This CDR3 comprises 15 residues. The CDR3 protein is CASSYATGRSYEQYF. The CDR3 DNA reads as TGTGCCAGCAGTTATGCCACAGGTCGTTCCTACGAGCAGTACTTC.

The chain uses TRBV7-2 and TRBJ2-7, with 11 bases that match TRBD2. Looked up from germline, CDR1 is SGHTA and CDR2 is FQGNSA. J was trimmed by 7 bases and V by 1 base; bases with no gene match: 3. This CDR3 has 14 residues. The CDR3 nucleotides are TGTGCCAGCAGCTTAGGGGGACTAGCGGAAGAGCAGTACTTC. Its translation: CASSLGGLAEEQYF. The full variable domain, its missing parts supplied by reference TRBV7-2 and TRBJ2-7, is GAGVSQSPSNKVTEKGKDVELRCDPISGHTALYWYRQSLGQGLEFLIYFQGNSAPDKSGLPSDRFSAERTGGSVSTLTIQRTQQEDSAVYLCASSLGGLAEEQYFGPGTRLTVT.

This sequence joins TRBV25-1 and TRBJ2-7; perhaps TRBD1 as D (6 bases). The CDR3 has 16 amino acids. Trimming cost V 4 bases and J 4 bases, with 20 bases left between them. CDR1 and CDR2 from the germline V gene are MGHDK and SYGVNS. The CDR3 spells CASSGYSGQSGYEQYF. The CDR3 DNA reads TGTGCCAGCAGTGGATATTCTGGACAGTCGGGGTACGAGCAGTACTTC.

This rearrangement joins TRBV18 to TRBJ2-3; D is possibly TRBD1 (6 bases). Per germline, CDR1 KGHSH and CDR2 LQKENI. The CDR3 length is 14 residues. The V and J ends lost 3 bases and 1 base respectively, with 8 bases between them. The CDR3 bases are TGTGCCAGCTCACCCCGACAGGGCACAGATACGCAGTATTTT. Protein: CASSPRQGTDTQYF.

This chain uses TRBV11-2 with TRBJ2-2; a possible D gene is TRBD2 (5 bases). CDR1 is SGHAT and CDR2 is FQNNGV in the germline V gene. The CDR3 extends over 15 amino acids. Trimming left V 2 bases short and J 4 bases short, with 11 bases between. The CDR3 is CASSLIRGSTGELFF. The CDR3 DNA is TGTGCCAGCAGCTTAATTCGGGGAAGCACCGGGGAGCTGTTTTTT.

The chain uses TRBV5-1 and TRBJ2-2, with 12 nucleotides matching TRBD2. The germline V gene has CDR1 SGHRS and CDR2 YFSETQ. This CDR3 region has 16 residues. Trimming cost V 0 bases and J 3 bases; bases outside gene matches: 0. The CDR3 spells CASSLGLAGDTGELFF. The CDR3 DNA follows: TGCGCCAGCAGCTTGGGACTAGCGGGAGACACCGGGGAGCTGTTTTTT.

This clone was picked up a small number of times. The CDR3 DNA is TGTGCCAGCAGTGCAGGGTTCGGAAACACCATATATTTT. Translation gives CASSAGFGNTIYF. The chain carries TRBV25-1 and TRBJ1-3; TRBD1 is a possible D gene (5 bases). Trimming stripped 4 bases from V and 4 bases from J, with 8 bases between. Germline loops: CDR1 MGHDK, CDR2 SYGVNS. The CDR3 has 13 residues.

In this sample, this clone turned up a few times. The V gene is TRBV7-2, the J gene TRBJ2-7; 7 bases fit TRBD2. CDR3 size: 14 residues. The ends lost 4 bases at V and 6 bases at J; junction bases unmatched: 9. Germline V gene lookup returns CDR1 SGHTA and CDR2 FQGNSA. The CDR3 spells CASSSDGGGAEQYF. CDR3 DNA sequence: TGTGCCAGCAGCTCCGACGGGGGAGGGGCCGAGCAGTACTTC.

V usage is TRBV5-6 and J usage is TRBJ2-2; 10 bases fit TRBD1. Germline values: CDR1 SGHDT, CDR2 YYEEEE. V was pared by 4 bases and J by 2 bases, with 5 bases of the junction left unmatched. The CDR3 covers 16 residues. The CDR3 DNA follows: TGTGCCAGCAGCCCACGGACAGGGGGAAACACCGGGGAGCTGTTTTTT. As protein: CASSPRTGGNTGELFF.

This clone has a handful of counts. This chain uses TRBV5-1 with TRBJ2-7; 8 bases fit TRBD1. The CDR3 is 15 amino acids. Germline trimming cut 4 bases from V and 2 bases from J; bases unmatched to any gene: 8. CDR1 is SGHRS and CDR2 is YFSETQ in the germline V gene. CDR3: CASSLGGQGTYEQYF. CDR3 DNA: TGCGCCAGCAGCCTGGGCGGACAGGGCACCTACGAGCAGTACTTC.

This sequence joins TRBV7-5 and TRBJ2-1; the table's D call TRBD2 went unverified against the DNA. TRBV7-5 is a known pseudogene. The CDR3 covers 12 residues. The CDR3 loop is CARSDLVAEQFF. Here the CDR3 DNA reads TGTGCCAGAAGCGATCTAGTGGCTGAGCAGTTCTTC.

This chain links TRBV4-3 with TRBJ1-2; maybe TRBD1 (6 bases). CDR1 and CDR2 from the germline V gene are LGHNA and YSLEER. This CDR3 is built from 15 residues. Trimming took off 1 base at V and 2 bases at J, with 11 bases between the two ends. In DNA, the CDR3 is TGCGCCAGCAGCCAAGTGTGGGGGGGCAACTATGGCTACACCTTC. Translation: CASSQVWGGNYGYTF.

The rearrangement joins TRBV21-1 to TRBJ1-4. TRBV21-1 constitutes a pseudogene. The CDR3 runs to 13 residues. The CDR3 region is CASSTRENEKLFF. Here the CDR3 DNA reads TGTGCCAGCAGCACCCGAGAAAATGAAAAACTGTTTTTT.

The chain links TRBV12-5 to TRBJ2-1, with 10 positions matching TRBD2. The CDR3 is made up of 15 amino acids. Germline V gene sequence: CDR1 LGHNT, CDR2 FRNRAP. V lost 5 bases, J lost 6 bases, and 7 bases stayed unmatched. The DNA of the CDR3 is TGTGCTAGTGGTCTAGGACTAGCGGTGGGCAATGAGCAGTTCTTC. Amino acids: CASGLGLAVGNEQFF.

The chain links TRBV30 to TRBJ1-3, with a weak D call TRBD1 (5 bases). V was pared by 0 bases and J by 8 bases, with 14 bases between. The CDR3 sequence is 14 residues long. In germline, CDR1 is GTSNPN, CDR2 SVGIG (reference sequence). The CDR3, as DNA: TGTGCCTGGAGTGTATCAGGGCCCCGGGACACCATATATTTT. Translation: CAWSVSGPRDTIYF.

The rearrangement uses TRBV5-3 and TRBJ2-3; 11 positions match TRBD2. TRBV5-3 is an open reading frame whose function is uncertain. This CDR3 spans 16 amino acids. Trimming took 3 bases from V and 3 from J; bases not matched to a gene: 6. The CDR3 bases are TGTGCCAGAAGCTGCCCGACTAGCGGGAAAACAGATACGCAGTATTTT. Its translation: CARSCPTSGKTDTQYF.

This clone has a handful of counts. The chain combines TRBV10-1 with TRBJ2-2, with D unresolved. Germline CDR1 reads WNHNN; CDR2 reads SYGVQD (reference sequence). The CDR3 is 13 residues long. V gave up 4 bases and J gave up 4 bases, with 7 bases separating them. The CDR3 DNA follows: TGCGCCAGCAGTGGTGTCCTCACCGGGGAGCTGTTTTTT. The encoded protein is CASSGVLTGELFF.

V usage is TRBV27 and J usage is TRBJ2-5; D is uncertain. This CDR3 is 13 amino acids long. Trimming stripped 5 bases from V and 0 bases from J, with 7 bases between. Germline V gene lookup returns CDR1 MNHEY and CDR2 SMNVEV (reference sequence). CDR3 DNA: TGTGCCAGCAGTGCGGTAAACCAAGAGACCCAGTACTTC. The encoded protein is CASSAVNQETQYF.

The rearrangement uses TRBV6-6 and TRBJ1-1; D is unresolved. V lost 4 bases, J lost 1 base, and 4 bases lay in between. Germline V gives CDR1 MNHNY, CDR2 SVGAGI (reference sequence). The CDR3 is 12 amino acids. The CDR3 nucleotides are TGTGCCAGCAGTTCCGGGAACACTGAAGCTTTCTTT. It codes for CASSSGNTEAFF.

The table lists this clone with a few counts. V gene TRBV2 combines with J gene TRBJ2-3, with TRBD2 as a possible D gene (5 bases). Deletions cut 10 bases from V and 0 bases from J, with 29 bases between. The CDR3 loop spans 19 amino acids. CDR1 and CDR2 (germline): SNHLY, FYNNEI. In nucleotides, the CDR3 is TGTGCCACCCTCGCCGGGTACCCGAGTCTAAGCGGAAGCACAGATACGCAGTATTTT. Translated: CATLAGYPSLSGSTDTQYF.

This sequence joins TRBV7-2 and TRBJ2-7; 7 bases match TRBD1. V was pared by 5 bases and J by 2 bases, with 6 bases of the junction left unmatched. In germline, CDR1 is SGHTA, CDR2 FQGNSA. The CDR3 consists of 14 residues. Here the CDR3 DNA reads TGTGCCAGCAGCCCCCGCACAGGGGCCTACGAGCAGTACTTC. Protein sequence: CASSPRTGAYEQYF.